One and the same sample provided the 22 T cell receptor beta chains below, sequenced in a study of cytomegalovirus exposure and HLA in healthy donors. Only in-frame clones appear in the TCRdb table, and some are missing; sequencing was by immunoSEQ multiplex PCR. The table shows 250,000 to 300,000 clones, with just over 85% occurring only once. Sequences were obtained from PBMCs. The receptors come from a woman in her late teens or twenties in good health and CMV-seronegative.

V gene TRBV4-3 combines with J gene TRBJ2-7, with unresolved D. Germline V gene sequence: CDR1 LGHNA, CDR2 YSLEER. CDR3 size: 14 residues. The ends were cut back, 0 bases at V and 4 bases at J, with 10 bases in the middle. The CDR3 DNA reads TGCGCCAGCAGCCAAGATGTGGGCAGTTACGAGCAGTACTTC. The encoded protein is CASSQDVGSYEQYF.

The CDR3 region is CASSRVGTSGGLAYEQYF. The CDR3 DNA follows: TGTGCCAGCAGCCGGGTTGGGACTAGCGGGGGGCTCGCCTACGAGCAGTACTTC. V gene TRBV27 combines with J gene TRBJ2-7, with 15 positions matching TRBD2. This CDR3 contains 18 residues. CDR1 and CDR2 from the germline V gene are MNHEY and SMNVEV (reference sequence). J was trimmed by 2 bases and V by 6 bases; bases with no gene match: 11.

The chain is built from TRBV6-6 and TRBJ2-3, with 10 nucleotides matching TRBD2. The CDR3 covers 15 residues. Germline assignment: CDR1 MNHNY and CDR2 SVGAGI (reference sequence). The V and J ends lost 4 bases and 5 bases, in that order; junction bases with no gene match: 6. The CDR3 DNA follows: TGTGCCAGCAGTTTCAGCGGGGGGGCCGTAGATACGCAGTATTTT. As protein: CASSFSGGAVDTQYF.

The chain employs TRBV28 and TRBJ2-1; 9 bases line up with TRBD1. The CDR3 is 14 residues long. V gave up 4 bases and J gave up 4 bases; unmatched junction bases: 2. Germline assignment: CDR1 MDHEN and CDR2 SYDVKM. The CDR3 region has the DNA TGTGCCAGCAGTTGGACAGGGGATTACAATGAGCAGTTCTTC. Translated: CASSWTGDYNEQFF.

The chain combines TRBV7-2 with TRBJ1-4, with D maybe TRBD1 (6 bases). The CDR3 loop spans 13 amino acids. The V and J ends lost 2 bases and 13 bases respectively, with 14 bases between them. From germline, CDR1 is SGHTA and CDR2 FQGNSA. The CDR3 DNA is TGTGCCAGCAGCTTAAACTTAGGCAGGGGACTGTTTTTT. Amino acids: CASSLNLGRGLFF. The full variable domain, its missing parts supplied by reference TRBV7-2 and TRBJ1-4, is GAGVSQSPSNKVTEKGKDVELRCDPISGHTALYWYRQSLGQGLEFLIYFQGNSAPDKSGLPSDRFSAERTGGSVSTLTIQRTQQEDSAVYLCASSLNLGRGLFFGSGTQLSVL.

The chain uses TRBV29-1 and TRBJ2-5; 7 bases line up with TRBD1. Per the germline V gene, CDR1 is SQVTM and CDR2 is ANQGSEA. CDR3 length: 13 residues. With 7 bases clipped from V and 4 bases from J, the junction kept 9 bases outside the gene matches. The CDR3 DNA reads as TGCAGCGGCAACAGACAGGGCAGAGAGACCCAGTACTTC. It encodes CSGNRQGRETQYF. Filled out from reference TRBV29-1 and TRBJ2-5, the complete variable domain reads SAVISQKPSRDICQRGTSLTIQCQVDSQVTMMFWYRQQPGQSLTLIATANQGSEATYESGFVIDKFPISRPNLTFSTLTVSNMSPEDSSIYLCSGNRQGRETQYFGPGTRLLVL.

The chain has TRBV4-3 and TRBJ1-4, with D possibly being TRBD1 (5 bases). V lost 2 bases and J lost 8, with 18 bases in between. The CDR3 has 16 amino acids. Germline assignment: CDR1 LGHNA and CDR2 YSLEER. The CDR3 nucleotides are TGCGCCAGCAGCCAAAAGAGGGGAGGGGCTCGGGAAAAACTGTTTTTT. Encoded protein: CASSQKRGGAREKLFF.

The genes are TRBV5-1 and TRBJ1-4; 7 nucleotides align to TRBD1. V shed 0 bases and J 6 bases; nucleotides not matched to a gene: 2. The CDR3 is 14 amino acids. In germline, CDR1 is SGHRS, CDR2 YFSETQ. CDR3 sequence (DNA): TGCGCCAGCAGCTTGGAGAGGGGGCATGAAAAACTGTTTTTT. Translated: CASSLERGHEKLFF.

V is TRBV2 and J is TRBJ2-1, with TRBD2 matching 7 bases. V lost 4 bases, J lost 6 bases, and 9 bases stayed unmatched. The CDR3 spans 15 residues. The germline gives CDR1 SNHLY, CDR2 FYNNEI. DNA of the CDR3: TGTGCCAGCAGTGGTGGGACTACCTCTTTCAATGAGCAGTTCTTC. Protein: CASSGGTTSFNEQFF.

The rearrangement uses TRBV4-1 and TRBJ2-1; maybe TRBD2 (5 bases). Germline-derived CDR1 and CDR2 are MGHRA and YSYEKL. V shed 0 bases and J shed 3 bases, with 18 bases lying between them. The CDR3 consists of 18 residues. This CDR3 reads CASSQDLRAGGFYNEQFF. The CDR3 bases are TGCGCCAGCAGCCAAGATCTCCGCGCCGGAGGATTCTACAATGAGCAGTTCTTC.

J is TRBJ2-7 and V is TRBV2; D is unresolved. This CDR3 spans 10 amino acids. V lost 3 bases, J lost 7 bases, and 4 bases lay in between. Germline V gives CDR1 SNHLY, CDR2 FYNNEI. CDR3 protein: CASSDTEQYF. As DNA, the CDR3 is TGTGCCAGCAGTGACACTGAGCAGTACTTC.

The genes are TRBV19 and TRBJ2-2; the D gene is possibly TRBD1 (5 bases). Trimming removed 2 bases from V and 7 bases from J, with 5 bases in between. This CDR3 is 12 amino acids long. CDR1 is LNHDA and CDR2 is SQIVND in the germline V gene (reference sequence). CDR3 loop: CASSIRGGELFF. The CDR3 nucleotides read TGTGCCAGTAGTATAAGGGGCGGGGAGCTGTTTTTT.

The chain is built from TRBV13 and TRBJ1-1; 10 nucleotides align to TRBD1. CDR1 PRHDT and CDR2 FYEKMQ come from the germline V gene (reference sequence). This CDR3 is 17 amino acids long. V shed 5 bases and J 5 bases; nucleotides not matched to a gene: 14. In DNA form, the CDR3 reads TGTGCCAGCAGCCCTCTCACCCGACAGGGGGCGCGAACTGAAGCTTTCTTT. This encodes CASSPLTRQGARTEAFF.

The CDR3 DNA reads as TGCAGCGTTACAACAGGGACAGGAGGCAATGAGCAGTTCTTC. Translation: CSVTTGTGGNEQFF. This chain joins TRBV29-1 and TRBJ2-1; 8 positions match TRBD1. CDR3 length equals 14 residues. Per germline, CDR1 SQVTM and CDR2 ANQGSEA. Trimming at V came to 5 bases and at J to 6 bases, leaving 9 bases not matched to a gene.

This chain uses TRBV6-6 with TRBJ1-1, with D perhaps TRBD1 (6 bases). The CDR3 has 16 residues. V gave up 7 bases and J gave up 0 bases, with 18 bases separating them. Germline V gene lookup returns CDR1 MNHNY and CDR2 SVGAGI (reference sequence). The CDR3 DNA reads as TGTGCCAGCACCGACCCTTACAGGGCCTTGAACACTGAAGCTTTCTTT. As protein: CASTDPYRALNTEAFF.

This chain connects TRBV30 to TRBJ2-6; possible D gene TRBD1, 6 bases. Trimming pared 7 bases from V and 4 bases from J, leaving 20 bases between. The CDR3 has 16 amino acids. The V gene's germline CDR1 is GTSNPN and CDR2 SVGIG (reference sequence). CDR3 DNA sequence: TGTGCCTTCCAGAAATACGTGGGGGCCGGGGCCAACGTCCTGACTTTC. It is translated as CAFQKYVGAGANVLTF.

This rearrangement joins TRBV28 to TRBJ2-1; 11 bases are shared with TRBD2. Trimming at V came to 5 bases and at J to 3 bases, leaving 12 bases not matched to a gene. CDR3 length: 18 amino acids. From germline, CDR1 is MDHEN and CDR2 SYDVKM. The CDR3 is CASSTTNSSGGLYNEQFF. CDR3 nucleotide sequence: TGTGCCAGCAGTACCACCAACTCTAGCGGGGGGCTCTACAATGAGCAGTTCTTC. Looking up the rest from reference TRBV28 and TRBJ2-1 gives the full variable domain: DVKVTQSSRYLVKRTGEKVFLECVQDMDHENMFWYRQDPGLGLRLIYFSYDVKMKEKGDIPEGYSVSREKKERFSLILESASTNQTSMYLCASSTTNSSGGLYNEQFFGPGTRLTVL.

This chain links TRBV7-9 with TRBJ1-2, with D possibly TRBD1 on 5 matching bases. The V gene's germline CDR1 is SEHNR and CDR2 FQNEAQ (reference sequence). This CDR3 is built from 13 residues. The V and J ends lost 1 base and 4 bases respectively, with 7 bases between them. CDR3 region: CASSLGQIYGYTF. For the CDR3, the DNA is TGTGCCAGCAGCTTAGGACAGATCTATGGCTACACCTTC.

The chain combines TRBV18 with TRBJ1-2; 10 bases align to TRBD1. Looked up from germline, CDR1 is KGHSH and CDR2 is LQKENI. The CDR3 has 15 amino acids. The J segment lost 4 bases and the V segment lost 0 bases, leaving 2 bases of the junction unmatched. CDR3 DNA sequence: TGTGCCAGCTCACCACCGGACAGGGGGTTCTATGGCTACACCTTC. Protein sequence: CASSPPDRGFYGYTF. Drawing the rest from reference TRBV18 and TRBJ1-2, the complete variable domain is NAGVMQNPRHLVRRRGQEARLRCSPMKGHSHVYWYRQLPEEGLKFMVYLQKENIIDESGMPKERFSAEFPKEGPSILRIQQVVRGDSAAYFCASSPPDRGFYGYTFGSGTRLTVV.

V and J are TRBV7-2 and TRBJ1-5; D ambiguous. The germline CDR1 and CDR2 sequences are SGHTA and FQGNSA. The CDR3 spans 13 residues. V shed 5 bases and J shed 0 bases, with 5 bases lying between them. CDR3 sequence: CASSPNSNQPQHF. DNA for the CDR3: TGTGCCAGCAGCCCTAATAGCAATCAGCCCCAGCATTTT.

This chain connects TRBV19 to TRBJ2-1; possibly TRBD1 for D (6 bases). There are 12 residues in the CDR3. Trimming took off 5 bases at V and 8 bases at J, with 10 bases between the two ends. CDR1 and CDR2 (germline): LNHDA, SQIVND (reference sequence). The CDR3 nucleotides are TGTGCCAGTAGTGCCTACAGGGATGAGCAGTTCTTC. Translation gives CASSAYRDEQFF.

The rearrangement joins TRBV7-9 to TRBJ2-7; tentative D call: TRBD1 (6 bases). The V gene's germline CDR1 is SEHNR and CDR2 FQNEAQ (reference sequence). Trimming shortened V by 7 bases and J by 5 bases, and 18 bases separated the two germline ends. This CDR3 contains 14 residues. CDR3 protein: CASTSQGTDDEQYF. CDR3 sequence (DNA): TGTGCCAGCACCTCTCAGGGGACCGACGACGAGCAGTACTTC. The variable domain in full, with the rest retrieved from reference TRBV7-9 and TRBJ2-7, is DTGVSQNPRHKITKRGQNVTFRCDPISEHNRLYWYRQTLGQGPEFLTYFQNEAQLEKSRLLSDRFSAERPKGSFSTLEIQRTEQGDSAMYLCASTSQGTDDEQYFGPGTRLTVT.